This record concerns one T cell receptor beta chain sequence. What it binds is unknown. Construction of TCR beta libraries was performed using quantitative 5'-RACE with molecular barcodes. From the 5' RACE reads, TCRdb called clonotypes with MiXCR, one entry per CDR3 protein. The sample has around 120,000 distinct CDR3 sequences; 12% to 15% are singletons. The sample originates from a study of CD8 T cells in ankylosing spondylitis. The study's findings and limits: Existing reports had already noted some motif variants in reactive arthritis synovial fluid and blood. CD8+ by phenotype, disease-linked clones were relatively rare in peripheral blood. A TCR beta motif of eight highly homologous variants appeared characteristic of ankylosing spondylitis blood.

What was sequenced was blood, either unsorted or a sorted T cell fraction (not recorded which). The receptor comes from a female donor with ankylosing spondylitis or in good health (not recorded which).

In nucleotides, the CDR3 is TGTGCCACCAGTGGTCATCTGAACACCGGGGAGCTGTTTTTT. This codes for CATSGHLNTGELFF. The chain recombines TRBV24-1 with TRBJ2-2, with D hard to call. This CDR3 has 14 residues. Trimming took 5 bases from V and 1 from J, leaving 7 bases between them. Germline V gives CDR1 KGHDR, CDR2 SFDVKD.